Listed below are T cell receptor beta chains from one sample, sequenced in a study of T cell responses to AZD1222 COVID-19 vaccine. Using immunoSEQ multiplex PCR, the repertoire was profiled, and TCRdb retains in-frame clones only, with some absent. The table lists 200,000 or so clones, over 80% of them singletons. The input for sequencing was peripheral blood, taken on day 0 of MenACWY control vaccination. Receptor source: an adult in good health. CDR3s include the opening cysteine and the closing phenylalanine or tryptophan. D genes are given only for firm matches. Clone size is shown for a subset of rows, as once, few, many or a class of expanded clone.

clone size | CDR3 length | J gene | D gene | V gene | CDR3 DNA | CDR3 protein
. | 16 | TRBJ2-5 | TRBD2 | TRBV7-9 | TGTGCCAGCAGCTTAGGAGCTAGCGGGGGGAAAGAGACCCAGTACTTC | CASSLGASGGKETQYF
. | 15 | TRBJ2-7 | TRBD2 | TRBV4-2 | TGTGCCAGCAGCCTAGAACTAGCGGGGGGCTACGAGCAGTACTTC | CASSLELAGGYEQYF
. | 16 | TRBJ2-7 | . | TRBV3-1/TRBV3-2 | TGTGCCAGCACCATAAGGACGGGACGGGGTTCCCACGAGCAGTACTTC | CASTIRTGRGSHEQYF
. | 13 | TRBJ2-7 | TRBD2 | TRBV5-1 | TGCGCCAGCAGCTTCGGGACTACGTACGAGCAGTACTTC | CASSFGTTYEQYF
. | 13 | TRBJ1-4 | . | TRBV5-5 | TGTGCCAAAGCGGCGGGGCGGAATGAAAAACTGTTTTTT | CAKAAGRNEKLFF
. | 16 | TRBJ2-2 | . | TRBV4-2 | TGTGCCAGCAGCCCCCATCTGCAGGGGAACACCGGGGAGCTGTTTTTT | CASSPHLQGNTGELFF
. | 17 | TRBJ2-3 | TRBD2 | TRBV5-1 | TGCGCCAGCAGCCCAGGGCGGGGGAGCGGACCCACAGATACGCAGTATTTT | CASSPGRGSGPTDTQYF
. | 14 | TRBJ2-7 | . | TRBV5-6 | TGTGCCAGCTCCTGGAGGGCGATATACTACGAGCAGTACTTC | CASSWRAIYYEQYF
once | 16 | TRBJ2-2 | . | TRBV4-2 | TGTGCCAGCAGCCAAGAGGAAGGGGGGCTCCCCGGGGAGCTGTTTTTT | CASSQEEGGLPGELFF
. | 14 | TRBJ2-1 | . | TRBV6-5 | TGTGCCAGCAGTTATACGAGCTCCTACAATGAGCAGTTCTTC | CASSYTSSYNEQFF
. | 15 | TRBJ1-1 | TRBD1 | TRBV14 | TGTGCCAGCAGCCATGGAACAGGGGGTGGGACTGAAGCTTTCTTT | CASSHGTGGGTEAFF
few | 14 | TRBJ2-7 | TRBD2 | TRBV27 | TGTGCCAGCAGTTCTAGCGGGAGGGCTTCTGAGCAGTACTTC | CASSSSGRASEQYF
. | 15 | TRBJ1-2 | . | TRBV9 | TGTGCCAGCAGCGCCCCTCGAGGGGAGGGATATGGCTACACCTTC | CASSAPRGEGYGYTF
. | 15 | TRBJ2-7 | . | TRBV6-5 | TGTGCCAGCAGTTACTCGGGGACTGGCTCCTACGAGCAGTACTTC | CASSYSGTGSYEQYF
. | 14 | TRBJ2-1 | TRBD2 | TRBV20-1 | TGCAGTGCTAGTTTAGCGGGAGGGTACAATGAGCAGTTCTTC | CSASLAGGYNEQFF
. | 14 | TRBJ1-1 | TRBD1 | TRBV19 | TGTGCCAGTAGTACGGTGGACAGGGCCCCTGAAGCTTTCTTT | CASSTVDRAPEAFF
. | 14 | TRBJ2-3 | . | TRBV6-5 | TGTGCCAGCAGTTATGGCGGATCCACAGATACGCAGTATTTT | CASSYGGSTDTQYF
. | 15 | TRBJ1-2 | . | TRBV28 | TGTGCCAGCAACGGGGGGAATCGAGCTAACTATGGCTACACCTTC | CASNGGNRANYGYTF
few | 15 | TRBJ2-3 | TRBD2 | TRBV14 | TGTGCCAGCAGCCGCACTAGCGGGGGGGCGGATACGCAGTATTTT | CASSRTSGGADTQYF
. | 15 | TRBJ2-1 | TRBD2 | TRBV6-5 | TGTGCCAGCAGTTCGCTAGCGGAGCTCTACAATGAGCAGTTCTTC | CASSSLAELYNEQFF
. | 9 | TRBJ1-2 | . | TRBV20-1 | TGCAGTGCTAGTTTCGGCTACACCTTC | CSASFGYTF
. | 15 | TRBJ2-7 | TRBD1 | TRBV11-2 | TGTGCCAGCAGCTCCCCCGGGACAGGGGTTTACGAGCAGTACTTC | CASSSPGTGVYEQYF
. | 16 | TRBJ1-6 | . | TRBV28 | TGTGCCAGCAGTTTGGACGGGAGCTCCTATAATTCACCCCTCCACTTT | CASSLDGSSYNSPLHF
. | 18 | TRBJ2-6 | . | TRBV7-3 | TGTGCCAGCAGCTTAAGCGGCCCCAGCAACTCTGGGGCCAACGTCCTGACTTTC | CASSLSGPSNSGANVLTF
. | 16 | TRBJ1-6 | . | TRBV5-1 | TGCGCCAGCAGCCCACGACAGTCGACCTATAATTCACCCCTCCACTTT | CASSPRQSTYNSPLHF
. | 13 | TRBJ1-1 | . | TRBV3-1/TRBV3-2 | TGTGCCAGCAGCCAAGTCGGAAACACTGAAGCTTTCTTT | CASSQVGNTEAFF
once | 15 | TRBJ1-2 | TRBD1 | TRBV28 | TGTGCCAGCAGTTCCTCAGGGACAGGGTTCTATGGCTACACCTTC | CASSSSGTGFYGYTF
. | 15 | TRBJ1-5 | . | TRBV2 | TGTGCCAGCAGTGGGCCCACGGATAGCAATCAGCCCCAGCATTTT | CASSGPTDSNQPQHF
. | 15 | TRBJ1-4 | . | TRBV5-6 | TGTGCCAGCAGCTTAGGACAATCCCGAAATGAAAAACTGTTTTTT | CASSLGQSRNEKLFF
. | 16 | TRBJ1-2 | . | TRBV5-5 | TGTGCCAGCAGCTTTTACCGGGGGCTAACTAACTATGGCTACACCTTC | CASSFYRGLTNYGYTF
. | 15 | TRBJ2-3 | TRBD2 | TRBV28 | TGTGCCAGCAGTTCCTTGCGGGGGGGCACAGATACGCAGTATTTT | CASSSLRGGTDTQYF
. | 11 | TRBJ2-2 | . | TRBV11-2 | TGTGCCAGCAGCCCGGGCGGGGAGCTGTTTTTT | CASSPGGELFF
. | 15 | TRBJ1-2 | . | TRBV9 | TGTGCCAGCAGCGTTGGGGGTCCAGCTAACTATGGCTACACCTTC | CASSVGGPANYGYTF
. | 15 | TRBJ2-7 | TRBD1 | TRBV9 | TGTGCCAGCAGCCCAGGACAGGGGGTCGACTACGAGCAGTACTTC | CASSPGQGVDYEQYF
. | 16 | TRBJ2-7 | . | TRBV5-6 | TGTGCCAGCAGCTTAGAACCGACAATTAGGCTCTACGAGCAGTACTTC | CASSLEPTIRLYEQYF
. | 14 | TRBJ1-5 | . | TRBV28 | TGTGCCAGCCGCCCCCCGTCTAGCAATCAGCCCCAGCATTTT | CASRPPSSNQPQHF
. | 14 | TRBJ2-3 | . | TRBV6-1 | TGTGCCAGCAGTGAACGGGGTCCCGCAGATACGCAGTATTTT | CASSERGPADTQYF
. | 15 | TRBJ2-1 | TRBD1 | TRBV15 | TGTGCCACCAGCAGAGGCCGGGACAGGCTCGATGAGCAGTTCTTC | CATSRGRDRLDEQFF
few | 14 | TRBJ2-5 | TRBD2 | TRBV30 | TGTGCCTGGAGTGCTTTAGCGGGAGGAGAGACCCAGTACTTC | CAWSALAGGETQYF
. | 16 | TRBJ2-1 | . | TRBV28 | TGTGCCAGCAGTTCTTATACTAGGGGGGACTACAATGAGCAGTTCTTC | CASSSYTRGDYNEQFF
. | 15 | TRBJ2-3 | . | TRBV18 | TGTGCCAGCTCACCCGCGGGGAGTAGCACAGATACGCAGTATTTT | CASSPAGSSTDTQYF
. | 14 | TRBJ1-2 | TRBD1 | TRBV6-2/TRBV6-3 | TGTGCCAGCAGTTACTTGGGGGACAGCTATGGCTACACCTTC | CASSYLGDSYGYTF
once | 12 | TRBJ2-2 | . | TRBV11-3 | TGTGCCAGCAGTACAGGTGGCGGGGAGCTGTTTTTT | CASSTGGGELFF
. | 13 | TRBJ1-2 | TRBD1 | TRBV9 | TGTGCCAGCAGCGCCACAGGGGGCCAGGGCTACACCTTC | CASSATGGQGYTF
. | 16 | TRBJ2-7 | TRBD2 | TRBV30 | TGTGCCTGGAGCCCGACCCCGGGGACTAGTAGTTACGAGCAGTACTTC | CAWSPTPGTSSYEQYF
. | 16 | TRBJ2-3 | TRBD2 | TRBV18 | TGTGCCAGCTCACTACTAGCGGGAGGGCTCTCCGATACGCAGTATTTT | CASSLLAGGLSDTQYF
. | 14 | TRBJ2-2 | . | TRBV18 | TGTGCCAGCTCAACGACAGCGAACACCGGGGAGCTGTTTTTT | CASSTTANTGELFF
. | 15 | TRBJ1-2 | . | TRBV4-1 | TGCGCCAGCAGCCAAGGGCAGGCATCTAACTATGGCTACACCTTC | CASSQGQASNYGYTF
. | 12 | TRBJ2-1 | . | TRBV11-3 | TGTGCCAGCAGTTGGGGGTCTAATGAGCAGTTCTTC | CASSWGSNEQFF
. | 13 | TRBJ2-7 | . | TRBV7-9 | TGTGCCGGCGGCCGCGCGAGCTCCTACGAGCAGTACTTC | CAGGRASSYEQYF
. | 13 | TRBJ1-6 | . | TRBV11-2 | TGTGCCAGCAGCCCCGGGTACGGCTCACCCCTCCACTTT | CASSPGYGSPLHF